The T cell receptor beta chain described here comes from a study of T cells in Graves' hyperthyroidism and ophthalmopathy. TCR beta CDR3 region amplification was performed from RNA transcripts. TCR CDR3 regions were first amplified by RT-PCR with HTBI primers. Each CDR3 protein is one row after TCRdb ran MiXCR on the multiplex PCR reads. The data show roughly 750,000 distinct CDR3 sequences, roughly 17% seen once. In the case of this clonotype: The antigen is unknown.

Study outcomes and limitations: Blood also carried most thyroid clonotypes expanded above 0.001. Through a model of 13 V-J features, ophthalmopathy was separated from stable hyperthyroidism.

This TCR derives from a young man with Graves' hyperthyroidism. Input material: blood.

CDR3: CASSLASGRATDTQYF. The CDR3 DNA reads as TGTGCCAGCAGTTTAGCTAGCGGGAGGGCCACAGATACGCAGTATTTT. This rearrangement joins TRBV27 to TRBJ2-3; 12 bases are shared with TRBD2. Germline CDR1 and CDR2: MNHEY and SMNVEV (reference sequence). There are 16 residues in the CDR3. Trimming cost V 2 bases and J 2 bases; bases outside gene matches: 2.